These 23 T cell receptor beta chains came from one sample sequenced in a study of cytomegalovirus exposure and HLA in healthy donors. It was with 60 Vbeta and 13 Jbeta primers that the PCR ran. Produced via immunoSEQ multiplex PCR; TCRdb's table is partial and in-frame only. The repertoire has 150,000 to 200,000 clones, roughly 68% of them found once; the top ten carry over 9.5%. The sequenced sample consisted of PBMCs. These receptors all stem from a man between 25 and 39 years old in good health and CMV-seropositive.

The V gene is TRBV2, the J gene TRBJ2-6; 16 bases line up with TRBD2. With V trimmed by 6 bases and J by 3 bases, 11 bases remained unmatched. The CDR3 is 20 amino acids. From germline, CDR1 is SNHLY and CDR2 FYNNEI. The DNA for the CDR3 is TGTGCCAGCAGGGATTATCCGGGACTAGCGGGAGGGAGTGGGGCCAACGTCCTGACTTTC. As protein: CASRDYPGLAGGSGANVLTF.

The J gene is TRBJ1-2, the V gene TRBV7-2; maybe TRBD1 (6 bases). Trimming left V 8 bases short and J 5 bases short, with 15 bases between. The CDR3 is made up of 13 amino acids. From germline, CDR1 is SGHTA and CDR2 FQGNSA. The CDR3 reads CASPGGGAYGYTF. CDR3 nucleotides: TGTGCCAGCCCAGGTGGGGGCGCATATGGCTACACCTTC.

The V call is TRBV4-1, the J call TRBJ1-1; the D is unclear. The CDR3 covers 14 residues. Germline V CDR1 and CDR2: MGHRA, YSYEKL. Trimming took 4 bases from V and 5 from J, leaving 14 bases between them. The CDR3 bases are TGCGCCAGCAGCCCCTGGGAGGGTCGGACTGAAGCTTTCTTT. Protein product: CASSPWEGRTEAFF.

This clone has more than one count but fewer than ten. This chain joins TRBV19 and TRBJ2-5, with D possibly TRBD1 on 6 matching bases. The germline V gene encodes CDR1 LNHDA and CDR2 SQIVND (reference sequence). Trimming took 3 bases from V and 3 from J, leaving 8 bases between them. The CDR3 runs 13 residues. The CDR3 reads CASSINREETQYF. The CDR3 DNA reads as TGTGCCAGTAGTATTAACAGGGAAGAGACCCAGTACTTC.

CDR3 amino acids: CASSEPTDYQPQHF. The CDR3 nucleotides are TGTGCCAGCAGTGAACCGACAGACTATCAGCCCCAGCATTTT. The genes are TRBV6-5 and TRBJ1-5; TRBD1 might be the D (5 bases). The CDR3 is 14 residues long. Germline V gene data show CDR1 as MNHEY and CDR2 as SVGAGI. Trimming removed 5 bases from V and 5 bases from J, with 13 bases in between.

The table lists this clone with a few counts. The rearrangement uses TRBV6-6 and TRBJ2-1, with a tentative D call TRBD1 (7 bases). Germline-derived CDR1 and CDR2 are MNHNY and SVGAGI (reference sequence). V lost 6 bases to trimming and J lost 4 bases, with 16 bases between them. This CDR3 is built from 15 residues. For the CDR3, the DNA is TGTGCCAGCAGCGCGGGACAGAGAGCTTACAATGAGCAGTTCTTC. It yields the protein CASSAGQRAYNEQFF.

The chain joins TRBV5-6 to TRBJ1-2, with D uncertain. The germline V and J ends were trimmed by 4 bases and 3 bases, with 16 bases remaining between them. Germline-derived CDR1 and CDR2 are SGHDT and YYEEEE. CDR3 length: 15 residues. The CDR3, as DNA: TGTGCCAGCAGCAAGACGTACGGGTGGGACTATGGCTACACCTTC. Translation: CASSKTYGWDYGYTF.

This clone was observed a handful of times. The rearrangement joins TRBV6-5 to TRBJ1-6; no clear D gene. The CDR3 covers 15 residues. In germline, CDR1 is MNHEY, CDR2 SVGAGI. The germline V and J ends were trimmed by 3 bases and 10 bases, with 16 bases remaining between them. The CDR3 DNA sequence: TGTGCCAGCAGTTATTTCAGAGGGCTGGGGTCACCCCTCCACTTT. Encoded protein: CASSYFRGLGSPLHF.

Regarding this clone: Mismatch with germline at one junction end may stem from a read error. The chain uses TRBV7-9 and TRBJ1-2; 11 bases line up with TRBD1. The CDR3 runs 16 residues. Per germline, CDR1 SEHNR and CDR2 FQNEAQ (reference sequence). The CDR3 nucleotides read TGTTCCAGCAGCTTGGGGACAGGGGGGCGGAACTATGGCTACACCTTC. Its protein is CSSSLGTGGRNYGYTF.

The chain recombines TRBV7-2 with TRBJ1-1; weak D call: TRBD1 (5 bases). Trimming pared 1 base from V and 2 bases from J, leaving 11 bases between. The CDR3 runs to 15 residues. Germline CDR1 reads SGHTA; CDR2 reads FQGNSA. In DNA, the CDR3 is TGTGCCAGCAGCTTAGTGGCAGGGTCAAACACTGAAGCTTTCTTT. It translates to CASSLVAGSNTEAFF.

The chain joins TRBV6-5 to TRBJ2-7, with TRBD2 as a possible D gene (5 bases). The CDR3 contains 14 residues. Germline CDR1 and CDR2: MNHEY and SVGAGI. V lost 6 bases to trimming and J lost 0 bases, with 12 bases between them. The DNA for the CDR3 is TGTGCCAGCAGACGGGCCCGGGACTCCTACGAGCAGTACTTC. It translates to CASRRARDSYEQYF.

This chain links TRBV28 with TRBJ2-7; 11 nucleotides match TRBD2. After removal of 6 bases from V and 3 bases from J, the junction contained 13 bases not matched to a gene. This CDR3 contains 17 residues. The germline V gene encodes CDR1 MDHEN and CDR2 SYDVKM. Written as DNA, the CDR3 is TGTGCCAGCAGCCACTTTCTAGCGGGGGGATCCTACTACGAGCAGTACTTC. This gives the protein CASSHFLAGGSYYEQYF. Full variable domain (missing parts from reference TRBV28 and TRBJ2-7): DVKVTQSSRYLVKRTGEKVFLECVQDMDHENMFWYRQDPGLGLRLIYFSYDVKMKEKGDIPEGYSVSREKKERFSLILESASTNQTSMYLCASSHFLAGGSYYEQYFGPGTRLTVT.

The V and J genes are TRBV4-1 and TRBJ1-5; the match to TRBD1 covers 7 bases. Germline CDR1 is MGHRA and CDR2 is YSYEKL. The J segment lost 7 bases and the V segment lost 2 bases, leaving 14 bases of the junction unmatched. The CDR3 length is 17 residues. The CDR3 loop is CASSQSPRQGSWQPQHF. As DNA, the CDR3 is TGCGCCAGCAGCCAATCGCCGAGACAGGGATCGTGGCAGCCCCAGCATTTT.

The CDR3 DNA reads TGTGCCATCACAGGCGCGGGAGGGAAAAATGAGCAGTTCTTC. Translating gives CAITGAGGKNEQFF. V is TRBV10-3 and J is TRBJ2-1; 9 bases agree with TRBD2. Trimming removed 7 bases from V and 7 bases from J; junction bases left unmatched: 8. The CDR3 runs to 14 residues. The V gene's germline CDR1 is ENHRY and CDR2 SYGVKD.

This clone was picked up a small number of times. The chain has TRBV7-9 and TRBJ2-7; D is uncertain. Deletions cut 5 bases from V and 2 bases from J, with 10 bases between. This CDR3 has 13 residues. The germline gives CDR1 SEHNR, CDR2 FQNEAQ (reference sequence). This CDR3 is CASSPHRTYEQYF. In DNA, the CDR3 is TGTGCCAGCAGCCCGCACAGAACCTACGAGCAGTACTTC.

V is TRBV6-5 and J is TRBJ1-2; D gene ambiguous. Germline V CDR1 and CDR2: MNHEY, SVGAGI. The germline V and J ends were trimmed by 2 bases and 4 bases, with 14 bases remaining between them. This CDR3 contains 15 residues. This CDR3 reads CASSYTDSAAYGYTF. The CDR3 DNA sequence: TGTGCCAGCAGTTACACAGATTCGGCAGCCTATGGCTACACCTTC.

This clone was observed a few times. This chain uses TRBV4-2 with TRBJ1-1, with D possibly TRBD1 on 6 matching bases. Germline loops: CDR1 LGHNA, CDR2 YNFKEQ. V was trimmed by 5 bases and J by 3 bases, leaving 16 bases between them. This CDR3 comprises 15 residues. The CDR3, as DNA: TGTGCCAGCAGCTTACAGGGCTTAGGGGACACTGAAGCTTTCTTT. This gives the protein CASSLQGLGDTEAFF.

The genes are TRBV6-1 and TRBJ2-7, with a weak D call TRBD1 (6 bases). Germline V CDR1 and CDR2: MNHNS, SASEGT. The CDR3 contains 14 residues. V dropped 5 bases and J dropped 3 bases, with 14 bases sitting between them. The chain's CDR3 is CASSKRDTNYEQYF. CDR3 sequence (DNA): TGTGCCAGCAGTAAGAGGGACACAAACTACGAGCAGTACTTC.

This clone was observed a handful of times. The chain couples TRBV5-1 to TRBJ2-7; 14 bases map to TRBD2. The CDR3 length is 15 residues. Germline loops: CDR1 SGHRS, CDR2 YFSETQ. V trimming: 3 bases; J trimming: 3 bases; junction bases outside the gene matches: 2. This CDR3 reads CASSSGLAGVYEQYF. Here the CDR3 DNA reads TGCGCCAGCAGCTCGGGACTAGCGGGAGTCTACGAGCAGTACTTC. Full variable domain (rest looked up from reference TRBV5-1 and TRBJ2-7): KAGVTQTPRYLIKTRGQQVTLSCSPISGHRSVSWYQQTPGQGLQFLFEYFSETQRNKGNFPGRFSGRQFSNSRSEMNVSTLELGDSALYLCASSSGLAGVYEQYFGPGTRLTVT.

The chain combines TRBV9 with TRBJ1-1; 7 bases match TRBD1. CDR3 length: 13 amino acids. Trimming took 5 bases from V and 0 from J; bases not matched to a gene: 1. CDR1 is SGDLS, CDR2 YYNGEE, per germline. CDR3 protein: CASSGQVNTEAFF. The CDR3, as DNA: TGTGCCAGCAGTGGACAGGTGAACACTGAAGCTTTCTTT.

The chain couples TRBV11-3 to TRBJ2-5, with 7 bases matching TRBD1. This CDR3 is built from 14 residues. Germline assignment: CDR1 SGHNT and CDR2 YENEEA. With 4 bases clipped from V and 4 bases from J, the junction kept 6 bases outside the gene matches. The CDR3 sequence is CASSSGTARETQYF. The CDR3 DNA reads as TGTGCCAGCAGCTCCGGGACAGCCAGAGAGACCCAGTACTTC.

The gene calls are TRBV4-2 and TRBJ1-3, with D unresolved. The V end was cut by 1 base, the J end by 2 bases, with 9 bases between. This CDR3 region has 15 residues. Germline V gene lookup returns CDR1 LGHNA and CDR2 YNFKEQ. CDR3 region: CASSQVEGAGNTIYF. For the CDR3, the DNA is TGTGCCAGCAGCCAAGTGGAAGGAGCTGGAAACACCATATATTTT.

J is TRBJ1-2 and V is TRBV11-2; tentatively, D is TRBD1 (5 bases). The germline V gene has CDR1 SGHAT and CDR2 FQNNGV. V was cut by 1 base and J by 1 base, with 19 bases left in between. This CDR3 has 18 amino acids. The CDR3 DNA is TGTGCCAGCAGCTTAGGGGGTTCTGGAGGGGACTATAACTATGGCTACACCTTC. Translation: CASSLGGSGGDYNYGYTF.